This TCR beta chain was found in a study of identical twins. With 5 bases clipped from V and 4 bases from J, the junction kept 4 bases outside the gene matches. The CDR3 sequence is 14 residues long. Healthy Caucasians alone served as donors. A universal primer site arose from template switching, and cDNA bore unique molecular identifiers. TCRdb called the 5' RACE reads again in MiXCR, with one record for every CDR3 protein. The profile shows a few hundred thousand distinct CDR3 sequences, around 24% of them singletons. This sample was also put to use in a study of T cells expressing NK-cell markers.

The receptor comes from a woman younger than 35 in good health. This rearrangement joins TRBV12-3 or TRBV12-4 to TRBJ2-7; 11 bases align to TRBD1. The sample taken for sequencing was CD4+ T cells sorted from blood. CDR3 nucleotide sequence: TGTGCCAGCAGTGGGACAGGGGGGCGATACGAGCAGTACTTC. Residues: CASSGTGGRYEQYF.